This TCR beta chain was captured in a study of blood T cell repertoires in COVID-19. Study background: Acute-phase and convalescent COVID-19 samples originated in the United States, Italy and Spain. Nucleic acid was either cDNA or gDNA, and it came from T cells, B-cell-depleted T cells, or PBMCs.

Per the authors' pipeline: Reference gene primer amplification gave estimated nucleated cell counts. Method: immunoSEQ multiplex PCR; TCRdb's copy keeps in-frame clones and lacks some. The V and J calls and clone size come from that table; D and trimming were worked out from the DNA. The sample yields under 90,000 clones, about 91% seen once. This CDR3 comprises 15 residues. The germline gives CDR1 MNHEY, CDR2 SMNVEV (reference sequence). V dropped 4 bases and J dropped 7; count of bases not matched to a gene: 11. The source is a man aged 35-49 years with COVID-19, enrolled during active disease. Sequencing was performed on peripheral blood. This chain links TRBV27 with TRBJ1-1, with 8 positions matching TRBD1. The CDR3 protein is CASSSVTATGDEAFF. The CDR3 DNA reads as TGTGCCAGCAGTTCCGTCACCGCGACAGGGGATGAAGCTTTCTTT.